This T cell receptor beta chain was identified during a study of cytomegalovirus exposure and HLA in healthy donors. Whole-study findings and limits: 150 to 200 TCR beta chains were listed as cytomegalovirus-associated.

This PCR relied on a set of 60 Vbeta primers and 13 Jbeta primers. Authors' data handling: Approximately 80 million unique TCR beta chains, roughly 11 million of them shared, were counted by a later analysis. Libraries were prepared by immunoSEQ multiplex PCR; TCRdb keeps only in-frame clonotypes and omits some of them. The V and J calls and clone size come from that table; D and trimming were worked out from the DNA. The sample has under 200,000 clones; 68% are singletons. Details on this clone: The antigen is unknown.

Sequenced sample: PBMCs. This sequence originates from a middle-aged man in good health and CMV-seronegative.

CDR3 nucleotide sequence: TGTGCCAGCAGCTTAGCAAGCGGGGGACCCACAGATACGCAGTATTTT. Its protein is CASSLASGGPTDTQYF. The rearrangement uses TRBV11-2 and TRBJ2-3; TRBD2 matches 8 bases. Unmatched junction bases numbered 5, after V lost 1 base and J lost 2 bases. CDR3 length: 16 residues. The V gene's germline CDR1 is SGHAT and CDR2 FQNNGV.